The TCR beta chain described here comes from a study of T cells in Graves' hyperthyroidism and ophthalmopathy. This clonotype has a count of ten or more. CDR3 length: 12 amino acids. The germline V gene has CDR1 SGHRS and CDR2 YFSETQ. V lost 1 base, J lost 9 bases, and 8 bases lay in between. Newly diagnosed hyperthyroidism, duration under 2 months, in patients aged 18 to 65. Exclusion followed for patients with uncontrolled infection, other autoimmune disease, pregnancy or lactation. TCR beta CDR3 regions were amplified from RNA transcripts. First-round RT-PCR with HTBI primers amplified the TCR CDR3 region. One entry per CDR3 protein, called by TCRdb with MiXCR from the multiplex PCR reads. The sample lists roughly 420,000 distinct CDR3 sequences, 15% to 19% occurring once.

The TCR comes from a woman between 18 and 29 years old with Graves' hyperthyroidism. This sequence joins TRBV5-1 and TRBJ2-1; no definite D call. Sequencing input: blood. The CDR3: CASSLIGREQFF. CDR3 nucleotides: TGCGCCAGCAGCTTGATAGGGCGTGAGCAGTTCTTC.